A selection of T cell receptor beta chains follows, all from one sample in a study of blood T cells in healthy people across ages. Each CDR3 protein is one row after TCRdb ran MiXCR on the 5' RACE reads. The table includes a few hundred thousand distinct CDR3 sequences, approximately 26% detected once. The data were also submitted as part of a second study, on T cells of mothers and their children.

Sequenced material: blood. The source of these receptors is a boy aged 2-9 years in good health. Each CDR3 is given with its conserved first and last residue. D genes are given only for firm matches. The size entry is marked missing in some rows and otherwise reads once, few, many or a size class.

v_call	j_call	d_call	clone_size	cdr3_aa	cdr3_nt
TRBV29-1	TRBJ2-1	TRBD2	few	CSVEDLIAGRGYNEQFF	TGCAGCGTTGAAGATCTAATAGCGGGAAGGGGTTACAATGAGCAGTTCTTC
TRBV7-2	TRBJ2-7	NA	few	CASSFYSASSYEQYF	TGTGCCAGCAGCTTCTACTCGGCAAGCTCCTACGAGCAGTACTTC
TRBV7-9	TRBJ2-5	TRBD2	few	CASSSRTSKTQYF	TGTGCCAGCAGCTCACGGACTAGCAAGACCCAGTACTTC
TRBV7-9	TRBJ1-1	NA	NA	CASSLILWVLTTEAFF	TGTGCCAGCAGCTTAATTTTGTGGGTATTGACGACTGAAGCTTTCTTT
TRBV27	TRBJ2-7	NA	NA	CASSSTAGYEQYF	TGTGCCAGCAGTTCTACTGCGGGGTACGAGCAGTACTTC
TRBV20-1	TRBJ1-2	NA	few	CSASPINRAPGYGYTF	TGCAGTGCTAGTCCCATTAACAGGGCTCCTGGCTATGGCTACACCTTC
TRBV3-1	TRBJ1-2	NA	few	CASSRGQTYYGYTF	TGTGCCAGCAGCCGAGGACAGACCTACTATGGCTACACCTTC
TRBV3-1	TRBJ2-1	TRBD2	NA	CASSQDWSGSIHEQFF	TGTGCCAGCAGCCAAGATTGGAGCGGGAGTATCCATGAGCAGTTCTTC
TRBV7-8	TRBJ2-1	TRBD2	many	CASSSRLAGGYNEQFF	TGTGCCAGCAGCTCTCGACTAGCGGGGGGATACAATGAGCAGTTCTTC
TRBV16	TRBJ1-4	NA	NA	CASSPGPPTNEKLFF	TGTGCCAGCAGCCCAGGGCCACCAACTAATGAAAAACTGTTTTTT